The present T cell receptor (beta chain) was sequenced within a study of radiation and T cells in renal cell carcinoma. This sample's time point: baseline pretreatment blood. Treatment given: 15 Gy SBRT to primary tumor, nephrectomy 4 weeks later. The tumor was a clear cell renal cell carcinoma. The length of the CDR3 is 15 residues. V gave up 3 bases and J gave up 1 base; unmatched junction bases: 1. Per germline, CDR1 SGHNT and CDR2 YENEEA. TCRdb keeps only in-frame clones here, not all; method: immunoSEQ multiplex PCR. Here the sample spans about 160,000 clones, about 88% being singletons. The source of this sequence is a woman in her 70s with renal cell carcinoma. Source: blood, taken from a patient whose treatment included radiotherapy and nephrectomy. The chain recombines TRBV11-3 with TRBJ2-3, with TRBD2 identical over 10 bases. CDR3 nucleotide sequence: TGTGCCAGCAGCTTCGGACTAGCGGGCACAGATACGCAGTATTTT. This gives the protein CASSFGLAGTDTQYF.